One sample yielded the 25 T cell receptor beta chains listed below, sequenced in a study of OX40 agonist ivuxolimab in advanced cancers. Clones were sequenced by immunoSEQ multiplex PCR, and TCRdb holds only the in-frame ones, with some missing. The table lists more than 50,000 clones, approximately 80% of them singletons, with roughly 4% in the top ten. The material sequenced was CD4+ or CD8+ T cells sorted from blood, taken in a trial of the OX40 agonist ivuxolimab. These receptors all come from an adult with an advanced solid tumor such as melanoma, head and neck, liver or kidney cancer.

The table lists this clone with a few counts. The chain employs TRBV7-3 and TRBJ2-7, with D unclear. V lost 5 bases and J lost 2, with 13 bases in between. Germline-derived CDR1 and CDR2 are SGHTA and FQGTGA. CDR3 size: 14 residues. DNA of the CDR3: TGTGCCAGCAGCCCCCAGAAAGGCGCCTACGAGCAGTACTTC. This codes for CASSPQKGAYEQYF. The full variable domain, completed using reference TRBV7-3 and TRBJ2-7, is GAGVSQTPSNKVTEKGKYVELRCDPISGHTALYWYRQSLGQGPEFLIYFQGTGAADDSGLPNDRFFAVRPEGSVSTLKIQRTERGDSAVYLCASSPQKGAYEQYFGPGTRLTVT.

This chain uses TRBV6-5 with TRBJ2-3; 11 bases are a match to TRBD2. This CDR3 contains 15 residues. V trimming: 7 bases; J trimming: 0 bases; junction bases outside the gene matches: 3. The germline V gene has CDR1 MNHEY and CDR2 SVGAGI. The DNA for the CDR3 is TGTGCCAGCACCGTAGCGGGGGGGAGCACAGATACGCAGTATTTT. It is translated as CASTVAGGSTDTQYF.

V gene TRBV30 combines with J gene TRBJ2-1; the D is unclear. The V gene's germline CDR1 is GTSNPN and CDR2 SVGIG (reference sequence). V was trimmed by 2 bases and J by 1 base, leaving 12 bases between them. The CDR3 loop spans 15 amino acids. CDR3 in amino acids: CAWSPPLRSYNEQFF. The CDR3 bases are TGTGCCTGGAGTCCCCCCCTCCGGTCCTACAATGAGCAGTTCTTC.

This chain joins TRBV6-5 and TRBJ2-3; 8 bases map to TRBD1. V lost 2 bases to trimming and J lost 2 bases; unmatched junction nucleotides: 6. The CDR3 runs to 16 residues. Germline V gene sequence: CDR1 MNHEY, CDR2 SVGAGI. CDR3 amino acids: CASSYKGQVDTDTQYF. Here the CDR3 DNA reads TGTGCCAGCAGTTACAAGGGACAGGTGGACACAGATACGCAGTATTTT.

For the CDR3, the DNA is TGTGCCAGCAGCTTAGTCCCGGGGGGGGATGGCTACACCTTC. Translated, it gives CASSLVPGGDGYTF. The rearrangement links TRBV7-2 to TRBJ1-2; a possible D gene is TRBD1 (5 bases). The CDR3 runs to 14 residues. Trimming took 1 base from V and 6 from J, leaving 12 bases between them. CDR1 and CDR2 from the germline V gene are SGHTA and FQGNSA.

The V and J genes are TRBV28 and TRBJ2-7; tentatively, D is TRBD1 or TRBD2 (5 bases each). The CDR3 consists of 14 residues. CDR1 is MDHEN and CDR2 is SYDVKM in the germline V gene. The chain's CDR3 is CATTRGRDRYEQYF. In DNA form, the CDR3 reads TGTGCGACAACACGGGGCAGGGATAGGTACGAGCAGTACTTC.

This sequence joins TRBV4-3 and TRBJ1-3; D perhaps matches TRBD1 (5 bases). The CDR3 length is 15 residues. Trimming took off 0 bases at V and 4 bases at J, with 10 bases between the two ends. Germline CDR1 reads LGHNA; CDR2 reads YSLEER. CDR3 in DNA: TGCGCCAGCAGCCAAGAACGGGGGGGAGGAAACACCATATATTTT. Translated, it gives CASSQERGGGNTIYF.

The rearrangement links TRBV5-5 to TRBJ1-4, with a possible D match to TRBD1 (5 bases). Germline V gene lookup returns CDR1 SGHKS and CDR2 YYEKEE (reference sequence). This CDR3 has 14 residues. Trimming stripped 1 base from V and 4 bases from J, with 8 bases between. Here the CDR3 reads CASSLWDGNEKLFF. DNA of the CDR3: TGTGCCAGCAGCTTGTGGGACGGTAATGAAAAACTGTTTTTT.

V is TRBV18 and J is TRBJ2-5; D not certain. The CDR3 runs 11 residues. V was clipped by 6 bases and J by 2 bases, with 4 bases between them. CDR1 is KGHSH, CDR2 LQKENI, per germline. CDR3 in DNA: TGTGCCAGCTCTTTACAAGAGACCCAGTACTTC. Translating it yields CASSLQETQYF.

The rearrangement joins TRBV10-1 to TRBJ2-3, with 10 bases that match TRBD2. Unmatched junction bases numbered 12, after V lost 8 bases and J lost 1 base. Germline V gives CDR1 WNHNN, CDR2 SYGVQD (reference sequence). The CDR3 has 17 residues. The CDR3 region has the DNA TGCGCCAGCTCAGCGGGAGGGCTCCCGTTCGGCACAGATACGCAGTATTTT. Residues: CASSAGGLPFGTDTQYF.

The rearrangement links TRBV30 to TRBJ2-1, with 10 bases lining up with TRBD2. The V and J ends lost 2 bases and 8 bases, in that order; junction bases with no gene match: 9. CDR1 is GTSNPN and CDR2 is SVGIG in the germline V gene (reference sequence). CDR3 length equals 15 residues. The CDR3 DNA reads as TGTGCCTGGAGTCGCCTAGCGGGGGCTGGGGATGAGCAGTTCTTC. It encodes CAWSRLAGAGDEQFF.

The J gene is TRBJ1-1, the V gene TRBV7-9; TRBD1 agrees at 8 bases. The length of the CDR3 is 11 residues. Germline V gives CDR1 SEHNR, CDR2 FQNEAQ (reference sequence). The trim removed 8 bases at V and 10 bases at J, leaving 6 bases unmatched. The CDR3 is CASAGGSGAFF. DNA of the CDR3: TGTGCCAGCGCAGGGGGCTCGGGAGCTTTCTTT.

This rearrangement joins TRBV2 to TRBJ2-1; D may be TRBD1 (6 bases). The CDR3 spans 13 residues. Trimming removed 3 bases from V and 9 bases from J, with 12 bases in between. The germline gives CDR1 SNHLY, CDR2 FYNNEI. The CDR3: CASSDNRVGEQFF. The CDR3 bases are TGTGCCAGCAGTGATAACAGGGTGGGTGAGCAGTTCTTC.

This clone was recorded once. The chain employs TRBV29-1 and TRBJ2-5; D might be TRBD1 (5 bases). Germline V CDR1 and CDR2: SQVTM, ANQGSEA. Trimming removed 1 base at V and 1 base at J, with 16 bases between. This CDR3 is 16 amino acids long. CDR3 region: CSVEVQGSTGQETQYF. The CDR3 coding sequence is TGCAGCGTTGAAGTCCAGGGATCCACCGGCCAAGAGACCCAGTACTTC. Based on the CDR3 plus reference TRBV29-1 and TRBJ2-5, the full variable domain is SAVISQKPSRDICQRGTSLTIQCQVDSQVTMMFWYRQQPGQSLTLIATANQGSEATYESGFVIDKFPISRPNLTFSTLTVSNMSPEDSSIYLCSVEVQGSTGQETQYFGPGTRLLVL.

The chain has TRBV10-3 and TRBJ1-3; D perhaps matches TRBD1 (5 bases). In germline, CDR1 is ENHRY, CDR2 SYGVKD. The CDR3 consists of 16 residues. The V and J ends lost 5 bases and 0 bases respectively, with 14 bases between them. CDR3 protein: CAISPGAALSGNTIYF. In DNA form, the CDR3 reads TGTGCCATCAGTCCCGGGGCCGCCCTCTCTGGAAACACCATATATTTT.

The chain carries TRBV28 and TRBJ1-5, with a weak D call TRBD1 (5 bases). The CDR3 has 13 amino acids. Trimming removed 6 bases at V and 6 bases at J, with 12 bases between. Germline CDR1 is MDHEN and CDR2 is SYDVKM. The DNA of the CDR3 is TGTGCCAGCAGAGACAGAGTATCTCAGCCCCAGCATTTT. Amino acids: CASRDRVSQPQHF.

The rearrangement links TRBV19 to TRBJ1-1; 8 positions agree with TRBD1. Germline loops: CDR1 LNHDA, CDR2 SQIVND (reference sequence). Losses at the gene ends were 4 bases for V and 1 base for J; bases not matched to a gene: 5. This CDR3 is 15 amino acids long. The CDR3 coding sequence is TGTGCCAGTAGTACCCTCGGGACAGGGAACACTGAAGCTTTCTTT. Its protein is CASSTLGTGNTEAFF.

This chain links TRBV5-4 with TRBJ1-1; TRBD1 is a possible D gene (6 bases). This CDR3 is 15 amino acids long. Trimming removed 0 bases from V and 5 bases from J, with 14 bases in between. Germline V gene data show CDR1 as SGHNT and CDR2 as YYREEE (reference sequence). In DNA, the CDR3 is TGTGCCAGCAGCTTGGCCGGGGGGCGTTATACTGAAGCTTTCTTT. Translating it yields CASSLAGGRYTEAFF. Full variable domain (missing parts from reference TRBV5-4 and TRBJ1-1): ETGVTQSPTHLIKTRGQQVTLRCSSQSGHNTVSWYQQALGQGPQFIFQYYREEENGRGNFPPRFSGLQFPNYSSELNVNALELDDSALYLCASSLAGGRYTEAFFGQGTRLTVV.

The chain uses TRBV10-1 and TRBJ2-3; 14 positions match TRBD2. Germline assignment: CDR1 WNHNN and CDR2 SYGVQD (reference sequence). V lost 4 bases and J lost 2; bases outside the gene matches: 5. There are 17 residues in the CDR3. CDR3 in amino acids: CASSGGLAGEYTDTQYF. The CDR3 coding sequence is TGCGCCAGCAGTGGGGGACTAGCGGGGGAATACACAGATACGCAGTATTTT.

V and J are TRBV16 and TRBJ2-2; TRBD2 matches at 12 bases. Trimming took 0 bases from V and 2 from J; bases not matched to a gene: 10. Germline V CDR1 and CDR2: KGHSY, FQNENV. The CDR3 spans 20 residues. CDR3 in amino acids: CASSQSGRASGRENTGELFF. The DNA of the CDR3 is TGTGCCAGCAGCCAATCGGGTAGGGCTAGCGGGAGGGAAAACACCGGGGAGCTGTTTTTT.

The chain employs TRBV4-1 and TRBJ1-5; 7 nucleotides align to TRBD1. V was clipped by 1 base and J by 6 bases; unmatched bases: 6. The CDR3 runs 15 residues. Germline lookup yields CDR1 MGHRA and CDR2 YSYEKL. CDR3 DNA: TGCGCCAGCAGCCAAGTCCCCCAGGGGGGTCAGCCCCAGCATTTT. It specifies CASSQVPQGGQPQHF.

The gene calls are TRBV7-8 and TRBJ2-2, with D maybe TRBD2 (6 bases). V gave up 0 bases and J gave up 4 bases, with 15 bases separating them. CDR3 length: 17 residues. The V gene's germline CDR1 is SGHVS and CDR2 FQNEAQ. The CDR3 sequence: CASSLARWGGGTGELFF. In DNA, the CDR3 is TGTGCCAGCAGCTTAGCGCGGTGGGGAGGCGGCACCGGGGAGCTGTTTTTT.

The chain joins TRBV5-6 to TRBJ1-2; D remains ambiguous. CDR3 length: 13 amino acids. Deletions cut 5 bases from V and 4 bases from J, with 12 bases between. Per germline, CDR1 SGHDT and CDR2 YYEEEE. DNA of the CDR3: TGTGCCAGCAGTTTAACTTACGGCTATGGCTACACCTTC. It codes for CASSLTYGYGYTF. Drawing the rest from reference TRBV5-6 and TRBJ1-2, the complete variable domain is DAGVTQSPTHLIKTRGQQVTLRCSPKSGHDTVSWYQQALGQGPQFIFQYYEEEERQRGNFPDRFSGHQFPNYSSELNVNALLLGDSALYLCASSLTYGYGYTFGSGTRLTVV.

The chain is built from TRBV5-1 and TRBJ2-3, with D perhaps TRBD1 (5 bases). Germline V gene sequence: CDR1 SGHRS, CDR2 YFSETQ. With 4 bases removed from V and 6 bases from J, the gap between germline ends came to 9 bases. This CDR3 contains 12 residues. The CDR3 loop is CASSPQEDTQYF. In nucleotides, the CDR3 is TGCGCCAGCAGCCCACAGGAGGATACGCAGTATTTT.

This chain connects TRBV5-8 to TRBJ2-7; 13 nucleotides agree with TRBD2. CDR3 size: 16 residues. Germline values: CDR1 SGHTS, CDR2 YDEGEE. Trimming removed 4 bases from V and 6 bases from J; junction bases left unmatched: 10. The CDR3 sequence is CASSPGTSGIVREQYF. The CDR3, as DNA: TGTGCCAGCAGCCCCGGGACTAGCGGGATTGTCCGCGAGCAGTACTTC.